This T cell receptor (beta chain) was captured by sequencing in a study of spatial heterogeneity in lung cancer. Study at large: The study consistently detected more beta-chain than alpha-chain sequences.

TCRdb reprocessed the 5' RACE reads via MiXCR and lists one record per CDR3 protein. Here the sample spans roughly 26,000 distinct CDR3 sequences, 4.5% to 7.5% being singletons. Time point reported: blood at routine non-recurrence follow-up after resection. Whole RNA came from tumor, nontumor lung or frozen PBMC and was sequenced without being sorted. The CDR3 length is 15 residues. The V and J ends lost 4 bases and 4 bases respectively, with 14 bases between them. Germline CDR1 and CDR2: SNHLY and FYNNEI. The receptor's source is a male donor with early-stage non-small cell lung cancer. This sequence joins TRBV2 and TRBJ1-5, with D possibly matching TRBD1 (6 bases). This specimen was PBMCs, taken at follow-up. The CDR3 DNA reads TGTGCCAGCAGTGGCCTGGACAGACCTAATCAGCCCCAGCATTTT. Its translation is CASSGLDRPNQPQHF.